This TCR beta chain was retrieved from a study of blood T cell repertoires in COVID-19. Data came from immunoSEQ multiplex PCR; TCRdb stores just in-frame clones and leaves some out. The repertoire holds about 140,000 clones, with approximately 83% as singletons. This CDR3 has 13 residues. V lost 1 base to trimming and J lost 10 bases; unmatched junction nucleotides: 2. Germline values: CDR1 KGHSH, CDR2 LQKENI. The receptor comes from a man in his 70s who had been exposed to COVID-19. This sequence joins TRBV18 and TRBJ1-5; the match to TRBD1 covers 9 bases. Sequenced sample: PBMCs or T cells enriched from blood (not recorded which). The CDR3 DNA reads as TGTGCCAGCTCACCACAGGGACAGGGCCCCCAGCATTTT. This gives the protein CASSPQGQGPQHF.